This record covers a single T cell receptor (beta chain). Antigen unknown. This specimen belongs to a study of circulating and synovial CD4+ cells in juvenile arthritis. Study-wide points: These repertoires were less diverse than bulk blood CD4 repertoires. Circulating pathogenic-like lymphocytes shared a substantially higher fraction of CDR3 sequences with synovium than bulk blood. Shared-clonotype fractions with synovium likely underestimate full repertoire overlap. T cell genome counts differed by at least an order of magnitude between CPL and CD4 samples.

Germline V gives CDR1 WSHSY, CDR2 SAAADI. This CDR3 is 11 amino acids long. Trimming left V 7 bases short and J 3 bases short, with 4 bases between. Here immunoSEQ multiplex PCR was the method, and the copy in TCRdb shows in-frame clones only, minus some. The sample has some 3,300 clones, approximately 87% seen once. V usage is TRBV10-2 and J usage is TRBJ2-1; D not resolved. The origin of this receptor is a human donor with juvenile idiopathic arthritis. Sequencing input: CD4+ T cells from synovial fluid. This CDR3 is CASTSYNEQFF. The CDR3 region has the DNA TGCGCCAGCACTAGCTACAATGAGCAGTTCTTC.